This TCR beta chain was documented in a study of T-cell reconstitution after alpha-beta-depleted transplantation in children. Whole-study findings and limits: Expanded graft clones, several hundred of them, were reportedly the source of alpha-beta T cells about two months after transplant. A year post-transplant, T-cell counts and diversity derived mostly from newly produced T cells. Some patients' high day-60 TCRbeta diversity was attributed to recipient cells surviving conditioning.

This clonotype was recorded a few times. What it binds is not known. TCRbeta library preparation incorporated unique molecular identifiers. MiXCR was run by TCRdb on the PCR reads, yielding one entry per CDR3 protein. This sample has 500,000 to 750,000 distinct CDR3 sequences, with approximately 30% found just once. The CDR3 is 18 residues long. With V trimmed by 2 bases and J by 4 bases, 12 bases remained unmatched. The V gene's germline CDR1 is SGHRS and CDR2 YFSETQ. This clonotype was obtained from a boy in the first two years of life with Wiskott-Aldrich syndrome, due to receive a stem cell transplant. The sample here was PBMCs, taken before TCRalphabeta/CD19-depleted stem cell transplant. The J gene is TRBJ2-4, the V gene TRBV5-1; 10 bases agree with TRBD2. CDR3 nucleotide sequence: TGCGCCAGCAGCTTAAGGACTAGCGGCAGCCGGGCAAAAAACATTCAGTACTTC. This codes for CASSLRTSGSRAKNIQYF.